These 9 T cell receptor beta chains were all obtained from the same sample, sequenced in a study of blood T cell repertoires in COVID-19. Produced via immunoSEQ multiplex PCR; TCRdb's table is partial and in-frame only. This table holds tens of thousands of clones, more than 75% found once. Sequencing was performed on peripheral blood. These receptors were collected from a human donor in a cohort sampled during active COVID-19.

The chain joins TRBV7-2 to TRBJ2-1; 9 bases map to TRBD2. This CDR3 spans 17 amino acids. Unmatched junction bases numbered 10, after V lost 4 bases and J lost 3 bases. Germline CDR1 is SGHTA and CDR2 is FQGNSA. The CDR3 DNA reads TGTGCCAGCAGCTCCCCCAGCGGGGGGAACGTCTACAATGAGCAGTTCTTC. Encoded protein: CASSSPSGGNVYNEQFF.

This chain uses TRBV7-8 with TRBJ2-7; 12 bases agree with TRBD2. The CDR3 spans 16 residues. The V segment lost 4 bases and the J segment 5 bases; nucleotides outside the gene matches: 9. CDR1 and CDR2 from the germline V gene are SGHVS and FQNEAQ. In DNA form, the CDR3 reads TGTGCCAGCAGCTCAGGGCGGACTAGCGGGATAGACGAGCAGTACTTC. Its translation: CASSSGRTSGIDEQYF.

CDR3 DNA: TGCGCCAGCAGCGACCAGGGTAACAATGAGCAGTTCTTC. It yields the protein CASSDQGNNEQFF. The V call is TRBV5-1, the J call TRBJ2-1; possibly TRBD1 for D (5 bases). This CDR3 is 13 amino acids long. V was clipped by 4 bases and J by 5 bases, with 10 bases between them. CDR1 SGHRS and CDR2 YFSETQ come from the germline V gene.

The chain has TRBV29-1 and TRBJ2-1; 8 bases map to TRBD2. There are 15 residues in the CDR3. Germline-derived CDR1 and CDR2 are SQVTM and ANQGSEA. V was clipped by 1 base and J by 8 bases; unmatched bases: 10. The CDR3 loop is CSVEGTGGGADEQFF. The DNA for the CDR3 is TGCAGCGTTGAAGGGACCGGGGGGGGCGCCGATGAGCAGTTCTTC.

This clone was counted a few times. The same CDR3 can be traced to other DNA sequences in this sample. The chain is built from TRBV5-1 and TRBJ2-7; no firm D call. V lost 4 bases, J lost 2 bases, and 4 bases lay in between. Germline CDR1 reads SGHRS; CDR2 reads YFSETQ. The CDR3 has 11 residues. CDR3 residues: CASSEAYEQYF. Written as DNA, the CDR3 is TGCGCCAGCAGCGAGGCCTACGAGCAGTACTTC.

This clone was seen a handful of times. The chain combines TRBV6-6 with TRBJ1-1; TRBD1 agrees at 7 bases. V was pared by 5 bases and J by 4 bases, with 19 bases of the junction left unmatched. CDR1 is MNHNY and CDR2 is SVGAGI in the germline V gene (reference sequence). This CDR3 has 18 residues. The CDR3 reads CASSRGATHRGEGTEAFF. For the CDR3, the DNA is TGTGCCAGCAGTCGAGGTGCTACGCACAGGGGTGAGGGCACTGAAGCTTTCTTT.

This chain joins TRBV6-1 and TRBJ2-3; D is uncertain. The CDR3 runs to 16 residues. Trimming cost V 4 bases and J 4 bases, with 18 bases left between them. Germline values: CDR1 MNHNS, CDR2 SASEGT. The CDR3 loop is CASSAQGDFFADTQYF. CDR3 in DNA: TGTGCCAGCAGTGCGCAAGGAGATTTCTTCGCAGATACGCAGTATTTT.

The gene calls are TRBV30 and TRBJ1-2; D is uncertain. CDR1 and CDR2 (germline): GTSNPN, SVGIG (reference sequence). Trimming stripped 3 bases from V and 8 bases from J, with 16 bases between. The CDR3 sequence is 13 residues long. Here the CDR3 reads CAWRVTDTGGYTF. As DNA, the CDR3 is TGTGCCTGGAGGGTTACCGACACCGGAGGCTACACCTTC.

In its sample, this clone was seen a few times. The chain recombines TRBV7-2 with TRBJ2-3, with D unresolved. Per the germline V gene, CDR1 is SGHTA and CDR2 is FQGNSA. The CDR3 runs to 11 residues. Between the trimmed V and J ends, which lost 6 bases and 4 bases, there was a span of 5 bases. The CDR3 DNA sequence: TGTGCCAGCAGTTCAGCAGATACGCAGTATTTT. Protein: CASSSADTQYF.